A single sample is the source of the 15 T cell receptor beta chains below, sequenced in a study of shared clonotypes between healthy human individuals. Only in-frame clones appear in the TCRdb table, and some are missing; sequencing was by immunoSEQ multiplex PCR. The table records some 2.1 million clones, approximately 94% of them present only once. CD45RO-negative CD8 cells positively selected for CCR7 made up the naive population, which excluded terminally differentiated effector memory CD45RA+ cells. The sample consisted of naive CD8+ T cells sorted from blood. Receptors were obtained from a man aged 18-30 years in good health.

The rearrangement links TRBV10-2 to TRBJ2-3, with D unresolved. V lost 3 bases and J lost 2, with 12 bases in between. Germline lookup yields CDR1 WSHSY and CDR2 SAAADI. CDR3 size: 15 residues. The CDR3 DNA sequence: TGCGCCAGCAGTGAAAACTTCTTCAACACAGATACGCAGTATTTT. The encoded protein is CASSENFFNTDTQYF.

The chain joins TRBV28 to TRBJ2-1; D is undetermined. CDR3 size: 16 residues. Germline assignment: CDR1 MDHEN and CDR2 SYDVKM. V was trimmed by 6 bases and J by 0 bases, leaving 15 bases between them. CDR3 nucleotide sequence: TGTGCCAGCAGCCTATCTGGTATGGGCTCCTACAATGAGCAGTTCTTC. Translated: CASSLSGMGSYNEQFF.

The V gene is TRBV5-6, the J gene TRBJ2-3; TRBD2 matches 8 bases. CDR1 and CDR2 from the germline V gene are SGHDT and YYEEEE. This CDR3 has 15 residues. J lost 4 bases, V lost 0 bases, and 4 bases had no gene match. CDR3 coding DNA: TGTGCCAGCAGCTTGGTGGGACTAGAGGCAGATACGCAGTATTTT. Amino acids: CASSLVGLEADTQYF.

The genes are TRBV9 and TRBJ1-1; no clear D. This CDR3 contains 14 residues. Germline CDR1 and CDR2: SGDLS and YYNGEE. Between the trimmed V and J ends, which lost 2 bases and 2 bases, there was a span of 10 bases. CDR3: CASSVNDINTEAFF. The CDR3 DNA is TGTGCCAGCAGCGTTAACGACATAAACACTGAAGCTTTCTTT.

J is TRBJ2-7 and V is TRBV5-1; 10 nucleotides line up with TRBD2. Per the germline V gene, CDR1 is SGHRS and CDR2 is YFSETQ. This CDR3 has 15 residues. Trimming at V came to 4 bases and at J to 4 bases, leaving 8 bases not matched to a gene. The CDR3, as DNA: TGCGCCAGCAGCCAGCGGGAGGGGGGTCGGTACGAGCAGTACTTC. It translates to CASSQREGGRYEQYF.

This chain links TRBV27 with TRBJ1-2; D is possibly TRBD1 (5 bases). The CDR3 has 16 residues. Germline V gives CDR1 MNHEY, CDR2 SMNVEV (reference sequence). V was pared by 3 bases and J by 6 bases, with 20 bases between. The CDR3 region has the DNA TGTGCCAGCAGTTTCATCCAGGGAAGGGGTATCGATGGCTACACCTTC. Its translation: CASSFIQGRGIDGYTF.

This chain joins TRBV4-1 and TRBJ2-7; weak D call: TRBD2 (6 bases). The CDR3 is 16 amino acids. V gave up 1 base and J gave up 2 bases, with 15 bases separating them. CDR1 is MGHRA, CDR2 YSYEKL, per germline. CDR3 in amino acids: CASSQVWGGETYEQYF. The DNA for the CDR3 is TGCGCCAGCAGCCAAGTTTGGGGCGGGGAGACCTACGAGCAGTACTTC.

The genes are TRBV4-3 and TRBJ1-2; D may be TRBD1 (5 bases). This CDR3 contains 17 residues. The germline CDR1 and CDR2 sequences are LGHNA and YSLEER. V was trimmed by 0 bases and J by 3 bases, leaving 17 bases between them. The CDR3 loop reads CASSQEIGQPNYYGYTF. CDR3 bases: TGCGCCAGCAGCCAAGAGATAGGACAACCCAACTACTATGGCTACACCTTC.

The V and J genes are TRBV6-5 and TRBJ2-2; unclear D gene. Per the germline V gene, CDR1 is MNHEY and CDR2 is SVGAGI. CDR3 size: 14 residues. Trimming stripped 3 bases from V and 1 base from J, with 6 bases between. CDR3 coding DNA: TGTGCCAGCAGTTATGTAGAGAACACCGGGGAGCTGTTTTTT. Its translation is CASSYVENTGELFF.

V usage is TRBV2 and J usage is TRBJ2-1; TRBD2 matches at 9 bases. This CDR3 is built from 17 residues. J gave up 0 bases and V 6 bases, and 9 bases lay outside the gene matches. Germline V gives CDR1 SNHLY, CDR2 FYNNEI. The CDR3, as DNA: TGTGCCAGCAGAGCGAGGCGGGGGGGTTACTCCTACAATGAGCAGTTCTTC. It encodes CASRARRGGYSYNEQFF.

V usage is TRBV7-9 and J usage is TRBJ1-2, with D possibly being TRBD1 (6 bases). The CDR3 length is 15 residues. From germline, CDR1 is SEHNR and CDR2 FQNEAQ (reference sequence). Trimming removed 4 bases from V and 5 bases from J, with 17 bases in between. In DNA form, the CDR3 reads TGTGCCAGCAGCTCCCCGAGGACAGATGGGTATGGCTACACCTTC. This sequence encodes CASSSPRTDGYGYTF.

V and J are TRBV30 and TRBJ2-3, with 8 nucleotides matching TRBD2. The CDR3 is 15 residues long. In germline, CDR1 is GTSNPN, CDR2 SVGIG (reference sequence). Trimming removed 1 base from V and 5 bases from J; junction bases left unmatched: 8. The CDR3 DNA is TGTGCCTGGAGTGCTGGAGCGGGAGTGGAAGATACGCAGTATTTT. Protein sequence: CAWSAGAGVEDTQYF.

This chain connects TRBV13 to TRBJ2-1; 8 positions match TRBD2. Germline V gene lookup returns CDR1 PRHDT and CDR2 FYEKMQ (reference sequence). The CDR3 length is 14 residues. V lost 1 base, J lost 7 bases, and 3 bases stayed unmatched. CDR3 protein: CASSLAGGKNEQFF. CDR3 coding DNA: TGTGCCAGCAGCTTAGCGGGAGGGAAAAATGAGCAGTTCTTC.

J is TRBJ2-3 and V is TRBV6-5; D uncertain. With 3 bases removed from V and 0 bases from J, the gap between germline ends came to 13 bases. Germline-derived CDR1 and CDR2 are MNHEY and SVGAGI. CDR3 length equals 16 residues. CDR3 protein: CASSYGSPYSTDTQYF. DNA of the CDR3: TGTGCCAGCAGTTATGGCAGCCCGTATAGCACAGATACGCAGTATTTT.

This chain uses TRBV7-9 with TRBJ2-3; D gene uncertain. In germline, CDR1 is SEHNR, CDR2 FQNEAQ (reference sequence). The CDR3 totals 14 residues. Trimming cost V 4 bases and J 2 bases, with 10 bases left between them. The CDR3 sequence: CASSYPLSTDTQYF. In nucleotides, the CDR3 is TGTGCCAGCAGCTACCCCCTCTCCACAGATACGCAGTATTTT. Together with reference TRBV7-9 and TRBJ2-3, the CDR3 gives the full variable domain: DTGVSQNPRHKITKRGQNVTFRCDPISEHNRLYWYRQTLGQGPEFLTYFQNEAQLEKSRLLSDRFSAERPKGSFSTLEIQRTEQGDSAMYLCASSYPLSTDTQYFGPGTRLTVL.